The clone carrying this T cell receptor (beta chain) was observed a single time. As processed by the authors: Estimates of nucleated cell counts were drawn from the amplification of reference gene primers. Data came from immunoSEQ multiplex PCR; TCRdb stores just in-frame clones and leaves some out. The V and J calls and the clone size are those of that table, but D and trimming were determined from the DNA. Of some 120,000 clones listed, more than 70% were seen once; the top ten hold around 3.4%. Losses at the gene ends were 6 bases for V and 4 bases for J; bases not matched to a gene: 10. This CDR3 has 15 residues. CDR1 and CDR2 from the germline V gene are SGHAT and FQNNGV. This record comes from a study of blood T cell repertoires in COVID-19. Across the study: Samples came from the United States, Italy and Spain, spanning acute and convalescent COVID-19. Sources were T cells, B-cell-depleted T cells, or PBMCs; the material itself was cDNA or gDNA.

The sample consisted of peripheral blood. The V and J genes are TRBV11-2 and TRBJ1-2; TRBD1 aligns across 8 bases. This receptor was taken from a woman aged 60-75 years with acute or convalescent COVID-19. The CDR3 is CASRPFGQGVYGYTF. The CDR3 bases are TGTGCCAGCAGACCCTTCGGACAGGGCGTCTATGGCTACACCTTC.